The clone carrying this T cell receptor beta chain was observed a few times. This specimen belongs to a study of T cells after yellow fever vaccination. With V trimmed by 1 base and J by 4 bases, 5 bases remained unmatched. The CDR3 extends over 16 amino acids. The V gene's germline CDR1 is LGHNA and CDR2 YNFKEQ. TCRdb ran MiXCR on the 5' RACE reads and lists one entry per CDR3 protein. The sample holds approximately 550,000 distinct CDR3 sequences, roughly 12% seen once. The receptor was isolated from a man younger than 40 who received the YFV17D yellow fever vaccine. The sequences come from PBMCs, collected on the day of the yellow fever booster vaccination. The chain employs TRBV4-2 and TRBJ2-5; TRBD2 aligns across 11 bases. CDR3 nucleotide sequence: TGTGCCAGCAGCCAAGTTTTAGCGGGAGGGGGAGAGACCCAGTACTTC. It translates to CASSQVLAGGGETQYF.